This is a list of T cell receptor beta chains from one sample in a study of control samples from healthy donors and cancer patients. Here immunoSEQ multiplex PCR was the method, and the copy in TCRdb shows in-frame clones only, minus some. The sample contains about 180,000 clones, around 90% of which appear only once. Material for sequencing was blood. The receptors here all came from a young man in good health. The CDR3 runs from the conserved cysteine through the conserved F or W. The D gene is left open where the match is weak. Clone size is stated in some rows and not others, as once, few, many or a class when expanded.

j_call clone_size v_call d_call cdr3_aa cdr3_nt
TRBJ2-7 NA TRBV20-1 TRBD1 CSALDRVEQYF TGCAGTGCCCTTGACAGGGTCGAGCAGTACTTC
TRBJ1-5 NA TRBV5-1 NA CASGLDSNQPQHF TGCGCCAGCGGACTCGATAGCAATCAGCCCCAGCATTTT
TRBJ2-5 NA TRBV7-9 TRBD2 CASSLLAGGQETQYF TGTGCCAGCAGCTTACTAGCGGGGGGGCAAGAGACCCAGTACTTC
TRBJ1-3 NA TRBV29-1 NA CSVLKDSSGNTIYF TGCAGCGTTCTAAAGGACAGCTCTGGAAACACCATATATTTT
TRBJ2-2 NA TRBV5-1 TRBD1 CASSLGSGTGRTGELFF TGCGCCAGCAGCTTGGGGTCCGGGACAGGGAGGACCGGGGAGCTGTTTTTT
TRBJ2-5 NA TRBV9 NA CASSPDGYQETQYF TGTGCCAGCAGCCCCGACGGGTACCAAGAGACCCAGTACTTC
TRBJ2-2 NA TRBV5-4 NA CACGEVARTGELFF TGTGCCTGTGGGGAGGTTGCGAGGACCGGGGAGCTGTTTTTT
TRBJ2-7 NA TRBV27 NA CASSSRLGRTSYEQYF TGTGCCAGCAGTTCTAGACTCGGACGGACGTCCTACGAGCAGTACTTC
TRBJ2-3 once TRBV18 TRBD2 CASSPTSGGLNTQYF TGTGCCAGCTCACCAACTAGCGGGGGGCTTAATACGCAGTATTTT
TRBJ1-2 NA TRBV6-4 NA CASRALGAQGNYGYTF TGTGCCAGCAGAGCCCTAGGGGCTCAGGGTAACTATGGCTACACCTTC
TRBJ2-1 NA TRBV6-1 NA CASSVTRGSSYNEQFF TGTGCCAGCAGTGTCACGAGGGGCAGCTCCTACAATGAGCAGTTCTTC
TRBJ1-2 NA TRBV30 NA CAWSVIGDGYTF TGTGCCTGGAGTGTAATCGGGGATGGCTACACCTTC
TRBJ2-7 NA TRBV27 TRBD1 CASSLQGDPYEQYF TGTGCCAGCAGTTTACAGGGGGACCCCTACGAGCAGTACTTC
TRBJ2-1 NA TRBV27 TRBD2 CASSLAGSYNEQFF TGTGCCAGCAGCCTAGCGGGGTCGTACAATGAGCAGTTCTTC
TRBJ2-4 NA TRBV4-3 TRBD1 CASTEDRGAKNIQYF TGCGCCAGCACAGAAGACAGGGGAGCCAAAAACATTCAGTACTTC
TRBJ2-5 NA TRBV7-9 TRBD2 CASSIPGTSGRETQYF TGTGCCAGCAGCATCCCCGGGACTAGCGGGAGAGAGACCCAGTACTTC
TRBJ2-3 NA TRBV7-2 TRBD2 CASSFRASGGSSTDTQYF TGTGCCAGCAGCTTCAGGGCTAGCGGGGGGTCTAGCACAGATACGCAGTATTTT
TRBJ1-5 NA TRBV7-8 TRBD1 CASSPGQGLNEPQHF TGTGCCAGCAGCCCGGGACAGGGCCTTAATGAGCCCCAGCATTTT
TRBJ1-2 NA TRBV14 NA CASSQDRGGNYGYTF TGTGCCAGCAGCCAAGATCGGGGCGGAAACTATGGCTACACCTTC
TRBJ1-2 NA TRBV25-1 NA CASSATGNYGYTF TGTGCCAGCAGTGCCACAGGGAACTATGGCTACACCTTC
TRBJ2-1 NA TRBV5-6 NA CASSLRGAFSYNEQFF TGTGCCAGCAGCTTGCGAGGGGCGTTTTCCTACAATGAGCAGTTCTTC
TRBJ2-5 NA TRBV6-5 NA CASSSRRAGTETQYF TGTGCCAGCAGTTCTCGCAGGGCAGGTACGGAGACCCAGTACTTC
TRBJ1-1 NA TRBV18 NA CASSPQGMNTEAFF TGTGCCAGCTCACCACAGGGGATGAACACTGAAGCTTTCTTT
TRBJ1-5 NA TRBV7-9 NA CASSDDGTGGSNQPQHF TGTGCCAGCAGCGACGACGGGACCGGGGGGAGCAATCAGCCCCAGCATTTT
TRBJ1-6 NA TRBV5-1 TRBD1 CASSLTTGPNSPLHF TGCGCCAGCAGCTTGACGACAGGGCCTAATTCACCCCTCCACTTT
TRBJ1-1 NA TRBV18 NA CASSPIKGTEAFF TGTGCCAGCTCGCCAATCAAAGGTACTGAAGCTTTCTTT
TRBJ1-2 once TRBV28 TRBD1 CASRGGQWGYTF TGTGCCAGCAGGGGGGGACAGTGGGGCTACACCTTC
TRBJ2-1 NA TRBV27 TRBD1 CASSPDRAPYNEQFF TGTGCCAGCAGTCCGGACAGGGCCCCCTACAATGAGCAGTTCTTC
TRBJ2-2 few TRBV10-2 NA CASSGRLLNTGELFF TGCGCCAGCAGTGGCAGGCTACTGAACACCGGGGAGCTGTTTTTT
TRBJ1-6 NA TRBV3-1/TRBV3-2 NA CASSQAGARSPLHF TGTGCCAGCAGCCAAGCAGGGGCTAGGTCACCCCTCCACTTT
TRBJ1-5 NA TRBV6-5 TRBD1 CASSGQGWNQPQHF TGTGCCAGCAGCGGACAGGGTTGGAATCAGCCCCAGCATTTT
TRBJ2-1 NA TRBV5-1 NA CASSFQPGTGRRENEQFF TGCGCCAGCAGCTTTCAGCCTGGGACTGGACGAAGGGAGAATGAGCAGTTCTTC
TRBJ2-7 NA TRBV28 NA CASSWGRAYEQYF TGTGCCAGCAGTTGGGGACGGGCCTACGAGCAGTACTTC
TRBJ2-5 NA TRBV6-6 TRBD2 CASRSGGALETQYF TGTGCCAGCAGGAGCGGGGGGGCCTTAGAGACCCAGTACTTC
TRBJ1-1 NA TRBV12-3/TRBV12-4 NA CASSLRGTEAFF TGTGCCAGCAGTTTACGCGGCACTGAAGCTTTCTTT
TRBJ1-5 NA TRBV6-1 TRBD1 CASSVQGPNPNQPQHF TGTGCCAGCAGTGTACAGGGGCCTAACCCCAATCAGCCCCAGCATTTT
TRBJ1-4 NA TRBV28 NA CASRPTGTRGEKLFF TGTGCCAGCAGGCCCACCGGGACCCGGGGTGAAAAACTGTTTTTT
TRBJ1-4 NA TRBV27 NA CASREQRGRWPERLFF TGTGCCAGCAGGGAGCAAAGAGGGAGGTGGCCAGAGAGACTGTTTTTT
TRBJ2-1 NA TRBV9 NA CASGDFGARNEQFF TGTGCCAGCGGTGACTTCGGGGCGCGAAATGAGCAGTTCTTC
TRBJ1-5 NA TRBV7-6 NA CASSLSRNQPQHF TGTGCCAGCAGCTTATCACGCAATCAGCCCCAGCATTTT
TRBJ1-2 NA TRBV28 NA CASSLTGHNYGYTF TGTGCCAGCAGTTTGACTGGGCATAACTATGGCTACACCTTC
TRBJ2-7 NA TRBV4-2 NA CASSQRGDEQYF TGTGCCAGCAGCCAAAGAGGTGACGAGCAGTACTTC
TRBJ2-6 once TRBV18 NA CASSPLRQRGSGANVLTF TGTGCCAGCTCACCACTCCGACAGCGCGGCTCTGGGGCCAACGTCCTGACTTTC
TRBJ1-2 once TRBV28 TRBD1 CASSQQGNYGYTF TGTGCCAGCAGTCAACAGGGGAACTATGGCTACACCTTC
TRBJ1-1 once TRBV2 NA CASSERQTNTEAFF TGTGCCAGCAGTGAAAGACAGACAAACACTGAAGCTTTCTTT
TRBJ2-1 NA TRBV19 NA CASSYASYNEQFF TGTGCCAGTAGTTACGCCTCGTACAATGAGCAGTTCTTC
TRBJ2-1 NA TRBV7-9 NA CASSSPGGRNEQFF TGTGCCAGCAGCTCGCCCGGGGGCCGGAATGAGCAGTTCTTC
TRBJ1-1 once TRBV5-1 NA CASSVGGTGTNTEAFF TGCGCCAGCAGCGTGGGTGGAACAGGGACGAACACTGAAGCTTTCTTT
TRBJ1-1 NA TRBV25-1 NA CASSVRGGNTEAFF TGTGCCAGCAGTGTGCGGGGGGGTAACACTGAAGCTTTCTTT
TRBJ1-2 NA TRBV15 NA CATSSSGTITVYGYTF TGTGCCACCAGCAGCTCCGGGACAATTACTGTCTATGGCTACACCTTC